The 16 T cell receptor beta chains given below trace back to one sample, sequenced in a study of tumor-infiltrating lymphocytes in primary liver carcinoma. Investigators took RNA and DNA out together from about 21-30 mg of unsorted bulk tissue. With a constant-region primer, TCR beta cDNA was made from 450 to 500 ng of total RNA. ARM-PCR, slightly modified, supplied the TCR beta libraries through three nested multiplex PCR rounds. For approximately 10 cycles apiece, the opening two PCR rounds ran with TRBV1-TRBV30 forward primers and a C-beta reverse primer. TCRdb redid the calling of the multiplex PCR reads with MiXCR, one entry per CDR3 protein. Counted here are roughly 53,000 distinct CDR3 sequences, 70% to 85% occurring once; the ten biggest clones make up 25%. The specimen was liver tumor tissue from sampling region 2. Subset described: tumor region T2, inferior pole. These TCRs come from a man aged 35-49 years with primary liver carcinoma and hepatitis B virus infection.

This clonotype was seen once. The chain links TRBV29-1 to TRBJ2-6; TRBD2 is a possible D gene (6 bases). The germline V gene has CDR1 SQVTM and CDR2 ANQGSEA. This CDR3 has 15 residues. The CDR3 DNA sequence: TGCAGGGCCTTCCTCGCGGGATATGGGGCCAACGTCCTGACTTTC. Residues: CRAFLAGYGANVLTF.

For this clonotype: A read error may be the cause here, since a much bigger clone is one base away. This chain uses TRBV6-5 with TRBJ2-7, with TRBD1 matching 7 bases. V dropped 8 bases and J dropped 2; count of bases not matched to a gene: 12. The germline CDR1 and CDR2 sequences are MNHEY and SVGAGI. The CDR3 loop spans 15 amino acids. The chain's CDR3 is CASRTGTVNPYEQYF. CDR3 coding DNA: TGTGCCAGCCGGACCGGGACAGTAAATCCCTACGAGCAGTACTTC.

Note on this clonotype: At one end, the junction sequence differs from germline, possibly due to a read error. The rearrangement joins TRBV6-1 to TRBJ2-1, with 8 bases fitting TRBD2. The CDR3 is 15 residues long. Germline V gene sequence: CDR1 MNHNS, CDR2 SASEGT. The CDR3 nucleotides read TGTGCCATCAGTGAAGACGGGAGGGCCGAGAGTGAGCAGTTCTTC. It is translated as CAISEDGRAESEQFF.

Concerning this clonotype: The junction and the germline gene differ at one end; a read error may be behind it. V and J are TRBV11-2 and TRBJ1-4; D unclear. CDR3 size: 18 residues. Germline CDR1 SGHAT, CDR2 FQNNGV. The CDR3 DNA sequence: TGTGCCTGCAGCGCCGACCCCCGGAACGGGCGATCTAATGAAAAGCTGTTTTTT. It codes for CACSADPRNGRSNEKLFF.

The chain joins TRBV29-1 to TRBJ2-1; D possibly corresponds to TRBD2 (6 bases). Germline CDR1 reads SQVTM; CDR2 reads ANQGSEA. There are 15 residues in the CDR3. V lost 4 bases and J 8 bases, leaving 21 bases between the germline ends. Here the CDR3 reads CSVGDSSGRLDEQFF. The CDR3 DNA sequence: TGCAGCGTTGGAGATAGTAGCGGAAGACTGGATGAGCAGTTCTTC.

The chain has TRBV29-1 and TRBJ1-2, with D possibly matching TRBD1 (5 bases). The V end was cut by 4 bases, the J end by 2 bases, with 20 bases between. There are 16 residues in the CDR3. The germline CDR1 and CDR2 sequences are SQVTM and ANQGSEA. The CDR3 bases are TGCAGCGTTGCCCGCCCGGAGGGGCGTTTAAACTATGGCTACACCTTC. Translated: CSVARPEGRLNYGYTF. Using reference TRBV29-1 and TRBJ1-2 for the parts outside the CDR3, the full variable domain is SAVISQKPSRDICQRGTSLTIQCQVDSQVTMMFWYRQQPGQSLTLIATANQGSEATYESGFVIDKFPISRPNLTFSTLTVSNMSPEDSSIYLCSVARPEGRLNYGYTFGSGTRLTVV.

A note on this clonotype: This may come from a read error, since a much larger clone is one base off. V gene TRBV28 combines with J gene TRBJ1-4; D not resolved. This CDR3 has 16 residues. The V gene's germline CDR1 is MDHEN and CDR2 SYDVKM. V lost 6 bases to trimming and J lost 7 bases, with 21 bases between them. CDR3 bases: TGTGCCAGCAGCTCTAACGACGAGACAAAGGGTGAAAAACTGTTTTTT. This sequence encodes CASSSNDETKGEKLFF.

This clonotype was picked up many times. The chain recombines TRBV6-5 with TRBJ2-4; 10 bases are a match to TRBD2. Per the germline V gene, CDR1 is MNHEY and CDR2 is SVGAGI. V was clipped by 6 bases and J by 0 bases; unmatched bases: 5. The CDR3 runs to 16 residues. In DNA form, the CDR3 reads TGTGCCAGCAGAGCACTAGCGGGGTTAGCCAAAAACATTCAGTACTTC. Its protein product is CASRALAGLAKNIQYF.

Concerning this clonotype: The CDR3 does not close with the conserved phenylalanine or tryptophan, likely indicating a read error. V usage is TRBV4-1 and J usage is TRBJ2-2; D possibly uses TRBD1 or TRBD2 (5 bases each). The CDR3 is made up of 14 amino acids. The germline V and J ends were trimmed by 2 bases and 4 bases, with 8 bases remaining between them. The V gene's germline CDR1 is MGHRA and CDR2 YSYEKL. The CDR3 region is CASSQNGTTGELFL. The CDR3 DNA is TGCGCCAGCAGCCAAAACGGGACCACCGGGGAGCTGTTTCTT.

This sequence joins TRBV5-6 and TRBJ2-3; 7 positions agree with TRBD2. The germline CDR1 and CDR2 sequences are SGHDT and YYEEEE. After removal of 9 bases from V and 6 bases from J, the junction contained 16 bases not matched to a gene. The CDR3 totals 15 residues. The CDR3 region is CANSTGTSARDTQYF. DNA of the CDR3: TGTGCCAACAGTACTGGTACTAGCGCCCGGGATACGCAGTATTTT.

Regarding this clonotype: The junction departs from germline at one end; a sequencing error may be responsible. The chain joins TRBV6-6 to TRBJ1-5; tentatively, D is TRBD1 (5 bases). This CDR3 comprises 18 residues. From germline, CDR1 is MNHNY and CDR2 SVGAGI (reference sequence). The CDR3 coding sequence is TGTGACAGCAGGCTGGATGGCAGGGCATATACGGGCAATCAGCCCCAGCATTTT. Protein: CDSRLDGRAYTGNQPQHF.

This clonotype has only one observation. The conserved phenylalanine or tryptophan normally closing the CDR3 is absent here, so this likely arose from a read error. The chain couples TRBV11-2 to TRBJ2-1; D not certain. Germline assignment: CDR1 SGHAT and CDR2 FQNNGV. The CDR3 is made up of 15 amino acids. CDR3 nucleotide sequence: TGTGCCACCGGGCAAGAGCAGCCATCCTTCAATGAACAGTTCATC. Residues: CATGQEQPSFNEQFI.

On this clonotype itself: One end of the junction fails to match germline, which may point to a read error. The rearrangement links TRBV12-3 or TRBV12-4 to TRBJ1-2, with 12 bases matching TRBD1. The length of the CDR3 is 16 residues. For the CDR3, the DNA is TGTGCCGTCCTCATTCGGGACAGGGGGCAGAACTATGACTACACCTTC. Its translation: CAVLIRDRGQNYDYTF.

V and J are TRBV6-1 and TRBJ1-1; D perhaps matches TRBD1 (5 bases). The germline CDR1 and CDR2 sequences are MNHNS and SASEGT. The CDR3 is made up of 15 amino acids. Trimming shortened V by 10 bases and J by 1 base, and 19 bases separated the two germline ends. In DNA, the CDR3 is TGTGCCATCAGGTGCTGGGGGACGGCGAACACTGAAGCTTTCTTT. It translates to CAIRCWGTANTEAFF.

Turning to this clonotype: An end of the junction differs from the germline gene, which may be a read error. This chain uses TRBV4-1 with TRBJ2-7; D gene uncertain. This CDR3 is 13 amino acids long. Looked up from germline, CDR1 is MGHRA and CDR2 is YSYEKL. The CDR3 region is CASCQVGANEQYF. Here the CDR3 DNA reads TGCGCCAGCTGCCAAGTCGGAGCCAACGAGCAGTACTTT.

To note about this clonotype: A read error is likely, as this CDR3 ends without the conserved phenylalanine or tryptophan. The chain joins TRBV29-1 to TRBJ2-5; 7 bases agree with TRBD2. The CDR3 has 13 amino acids. Germline CDR1 and CDR2: SQVTM and ANQGSEA. The CDR3 region is CSVGGRAAETQYT. The CDR3 DNA is TGCAGTGTTGGTGGGAGGGCCGCTGAGACCCAGTACACC.